What follows describes a single T cell receptor (beta chain). Sequencing was performed with immunoSEQ multiplex PCR; in TCRdb, only in-frame clones are kept and a portion is missing. The data contain fewer than 20,000 clones, about 81% of them singletons. These data belong to a study of ipilimumab plus nivolumab after autologous stem cell transplantation. Across the whole study: A median of roughly 8 nivolumab and about 5 ipilimumab doses were given.

CDR1 is LGHNT and CDR2 is FRNRAP in the germline V gene. This CDR3 is 13 amino acids long. With 2 bases removed from V and 5 bases from J, the gap between germline ends came to 7 bases. The chain joins TRBV12-5 to TRBJ2-1, with D perhaps TRBD1 or TRBD2 (5 bases each). The material was PBMCs, obtained in a trial of ipilimumab plus nivolumab as post-transplant consolidation. The TCR originated in a male donor with diffuse large B-cell lymphoma. This CDR3 reads CASGLRGDNEQFF. The CDR3 DNA is TGTGCTAGTGGTTTGCGAGGGGACAATGAGCAGTTCTTC.